This TCR beta chain appears in the sequencing data of a study of PD-1 blockade in mismatch repair-deficient tumors. Study-wide context: Enrolled about 2012-2016, patients had progressing, pretreated mismatch repair-deficient cancers of about a dozen types.

Study conclusions and caveats: Rapid post-treatment expansion, then contraction, generally preceding radiologic response, marked tumor-resident clones.

About this clone itself: What it binds is unknown.

Germline V gene sequence: CDR1 MDHEN, CDR2 SYDVKM. This CDR3 comprises 16 residues. With 0 bases clipped from V and 7 bases from J, the junction kept 8 bases outside the gene matches. The data were produced by immunoSEQ multiplex PCR, yet TCRdb's version contains in-frame clones alone and is incomplete. The sample holds fewer than 20,000 clones, around 82% seen once. All patients were mismatch repair deficient, assessed by either PCR or immunohistochemistry. Three pembrolizumab responders had their TCRs sequenced. V is TRBV28 and J is TRBJ1-2; 10 bases map to TRBD1. This TCR was sampled from an adult with mismatch repair-deficient cancer. Sequencing used PBMCs, obtained 4 weeks after starting pembrolizumab. Written as DNA, the CDR3 is TGTGCCAGCAGTTTATGGAGACAGGGGGCTTCAGGTGGCTACACCTTC. The encoded protein is CASSLWRQGASGGYTF.